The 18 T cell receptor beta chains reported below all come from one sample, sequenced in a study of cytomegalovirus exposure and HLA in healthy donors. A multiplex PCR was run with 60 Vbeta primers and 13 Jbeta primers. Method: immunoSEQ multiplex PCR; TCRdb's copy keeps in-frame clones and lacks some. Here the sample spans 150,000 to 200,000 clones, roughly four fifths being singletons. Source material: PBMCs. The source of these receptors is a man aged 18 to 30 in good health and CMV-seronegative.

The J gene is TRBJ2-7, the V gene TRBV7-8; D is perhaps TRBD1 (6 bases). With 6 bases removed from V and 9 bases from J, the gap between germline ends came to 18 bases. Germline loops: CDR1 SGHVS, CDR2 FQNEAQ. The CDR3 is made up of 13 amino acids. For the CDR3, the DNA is TGTGCCAGCAGTATAGGGGGACAATCAGGGCAGTACTTC. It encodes CASSIGGQSGQYF. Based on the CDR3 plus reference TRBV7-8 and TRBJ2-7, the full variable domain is GAGVSQSPRYKVAKRGQDVALRCDPISGHVSLFWYQQALGQGPEFLTYFQNEAQLDKSGLPSDRFFAERPEGSVSTLKIQRTQQEDSAVYLCASSIGGQSGQYFGPGTRLTVT.

CDR3 DNA sequence: TGTGCCAGCAGCCCTTGGACAGGGGAAGGTGAAAAACTGTTTTTT. Protein: CASSPWTGEGEKLFF. The V and J genes are TRBV13 and TRBJ1-4; 9 bases match TRBD1. Per germline, CDR1 PRHDT and CDR2 FYEKMQ (reference sequence). V lost 5 bases, J lost 7 bases, and 8 bases stayed unmatched. The length of the CDR3 is 15 residues. The variable domain in full, with the rest retrieved from reference TRBV13 and TRBJ1-4, is AAGVIQSPRHLIKEKRETATLKCYPIPRHDTVYWYQQGPGQDPQFLISFYEKMQSDKGSIPDRFSAQQFSDYHSELNMSSLELGDSALYFCASSPWTGEGEKLFFGSGTQLSVL.

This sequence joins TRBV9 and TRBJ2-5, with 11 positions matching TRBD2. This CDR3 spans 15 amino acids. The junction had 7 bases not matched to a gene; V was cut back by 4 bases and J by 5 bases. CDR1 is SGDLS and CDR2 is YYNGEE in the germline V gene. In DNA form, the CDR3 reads TGTGCCAGCAGCACCACCGGGACTAGCGGTGAGACCCAGTACTTC. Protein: CASSTTGTSGETQYF.

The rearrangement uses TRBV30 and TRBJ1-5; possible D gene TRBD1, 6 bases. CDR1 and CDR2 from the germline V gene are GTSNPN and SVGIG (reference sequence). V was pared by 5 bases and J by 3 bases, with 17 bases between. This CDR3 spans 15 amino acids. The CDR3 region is CAWSRGRGFNQPQHF. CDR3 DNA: TGTGCCTGGTCGAGGGGCAGGGGCTTCAATCAGCCCCAGCATTTT.

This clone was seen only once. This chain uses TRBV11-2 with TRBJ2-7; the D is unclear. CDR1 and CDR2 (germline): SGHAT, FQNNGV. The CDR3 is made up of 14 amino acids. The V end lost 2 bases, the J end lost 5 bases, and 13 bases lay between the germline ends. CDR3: CASSLSRNSNEQYF. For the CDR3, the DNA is TGTGCCAGCAGCTTATCTCGCAATAGTAACGAGCAGTACTTC. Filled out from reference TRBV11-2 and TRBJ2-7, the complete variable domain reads EAGVAQSPRYKIIEKRQSVAFWCNPISGHATLYWYQQILGQGPKLLIQFQNNGVVDDSQLPKDRFSAERLKGVDSTLKIQPAKLEDSAVYLCASSLSRNSNEQYFGPGTRLTVT.

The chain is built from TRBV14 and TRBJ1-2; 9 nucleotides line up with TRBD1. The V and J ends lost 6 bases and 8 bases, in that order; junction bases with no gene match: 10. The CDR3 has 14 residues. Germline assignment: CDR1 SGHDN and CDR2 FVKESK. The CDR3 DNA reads TGTGCCAGCAGTCTTACACAGGGGGCGCGGGGCTACACCTTC. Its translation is CASSLTQGARGYTF.

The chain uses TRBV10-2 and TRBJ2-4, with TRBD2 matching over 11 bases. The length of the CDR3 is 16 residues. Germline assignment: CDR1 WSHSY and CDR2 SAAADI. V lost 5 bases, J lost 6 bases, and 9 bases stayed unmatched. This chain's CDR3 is CASSFSGGGGGNIQYF. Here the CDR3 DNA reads TGCGCCAGCAGTTTTAGCGGGGGGGGAGGGGGAAACATTCAGTACTTC.

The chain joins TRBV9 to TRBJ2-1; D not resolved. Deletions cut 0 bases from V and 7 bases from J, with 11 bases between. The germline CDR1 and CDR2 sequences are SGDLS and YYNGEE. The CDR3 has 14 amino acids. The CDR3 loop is CASSVAVRVNEQFF. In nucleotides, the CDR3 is TGTGCCAGCAGCGTAGCTGTCCGGGTGAATGAGCAGTTCTTC.

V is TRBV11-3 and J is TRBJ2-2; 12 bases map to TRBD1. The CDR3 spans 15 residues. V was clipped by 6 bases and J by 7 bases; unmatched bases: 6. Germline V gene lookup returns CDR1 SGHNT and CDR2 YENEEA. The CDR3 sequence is CASRPGQGAVGELFF. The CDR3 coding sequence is TGTGCCAGCAGACCGGGACAGGGGGCCGTCGGGGAGCTGTTTTTT. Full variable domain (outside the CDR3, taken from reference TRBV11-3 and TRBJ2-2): EAGVVQSPRYKIIEKKQPVAFWCNPISGHNTLYWYLQNLGQGPELLIRYENEEAVDDSQLPKDRFSAERLKGVDSTLKIQPAELGDSAVYLCASRPGQGAVGELFFGEGSRLTVL.

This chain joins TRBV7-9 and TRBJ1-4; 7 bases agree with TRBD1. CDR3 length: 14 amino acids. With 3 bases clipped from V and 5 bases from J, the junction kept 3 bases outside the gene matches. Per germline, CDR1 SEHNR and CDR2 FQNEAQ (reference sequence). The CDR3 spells CASSFPTGNEKLFF. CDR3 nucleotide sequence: TGTGCCAGCAGCTTCCCGACAGGGAATGAAAAACTGTTTTTT.

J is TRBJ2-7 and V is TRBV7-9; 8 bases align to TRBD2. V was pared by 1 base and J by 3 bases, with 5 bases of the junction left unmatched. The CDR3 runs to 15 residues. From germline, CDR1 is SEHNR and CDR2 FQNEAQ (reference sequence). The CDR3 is CASSLVERGSYEQYF. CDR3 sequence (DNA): TGTGCCAGCAGCTTAGTGGAGCGGGGGAGCTACGAGCAGTACTTC. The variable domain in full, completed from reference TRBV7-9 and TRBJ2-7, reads DTGVSQNPRHKITKRGQNVTFRCDPISEHNRLYWYRQTLGQGPEFLTYFQNEAQLEKSRLLSDRFSAERPKGSFSTLEIQRTEQGDSAMYLCASSLVERGSYEQYFGPGTRLTVT.

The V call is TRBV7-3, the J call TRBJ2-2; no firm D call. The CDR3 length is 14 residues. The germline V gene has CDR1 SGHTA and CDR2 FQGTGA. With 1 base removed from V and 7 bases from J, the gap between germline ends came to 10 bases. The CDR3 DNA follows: TGTGCCAGCAGCTTAAGCTACTCGGGCGGGGAGCTGTTTTTT. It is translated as CASSLSYSGGELFF.

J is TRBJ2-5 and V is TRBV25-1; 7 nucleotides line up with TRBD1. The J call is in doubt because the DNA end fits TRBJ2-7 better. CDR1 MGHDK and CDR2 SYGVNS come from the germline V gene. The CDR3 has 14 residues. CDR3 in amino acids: CASSDGTAGYEQYF. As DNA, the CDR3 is TGTGCCAGCAGTGATGGGACAGCCGGCTACGAGCAGTACTTC.

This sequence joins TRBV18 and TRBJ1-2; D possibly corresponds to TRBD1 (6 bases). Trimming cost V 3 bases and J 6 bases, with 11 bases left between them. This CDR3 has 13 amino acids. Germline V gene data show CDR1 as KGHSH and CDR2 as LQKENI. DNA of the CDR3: TGTGCCAGCTCACCGCAGGGGACGGATGGCTACACCTTC. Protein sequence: CASSPQGTDGYTF.

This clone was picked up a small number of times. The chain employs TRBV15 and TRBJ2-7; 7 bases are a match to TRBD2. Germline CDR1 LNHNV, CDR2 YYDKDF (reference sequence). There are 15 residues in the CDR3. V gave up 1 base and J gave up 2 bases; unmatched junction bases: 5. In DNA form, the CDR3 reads TGTGCCACCAGCAGAGCGGGAGGAGGAACCTACGAGCAGTACTTC. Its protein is CATSRAGGGTYEQYF.

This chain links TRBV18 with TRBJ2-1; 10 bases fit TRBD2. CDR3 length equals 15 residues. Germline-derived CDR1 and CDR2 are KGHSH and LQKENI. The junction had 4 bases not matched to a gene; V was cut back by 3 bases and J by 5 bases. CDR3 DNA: TGTGCCAGCTCACCTCCTAGCGGGAGAAACAATGAGCAGTTCTTC. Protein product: CASSPPSGRNNEQFF.

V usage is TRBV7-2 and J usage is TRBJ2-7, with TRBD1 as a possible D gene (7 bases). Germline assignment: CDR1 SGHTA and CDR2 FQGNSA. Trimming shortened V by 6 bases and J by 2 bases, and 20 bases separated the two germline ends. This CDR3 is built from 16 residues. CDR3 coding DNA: TGTGCCAGCAGTTTTGGCGGGACAGCCGAAGCCTACGAGCAGTACTTC. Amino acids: CASSFGGTAEAYEQYF.

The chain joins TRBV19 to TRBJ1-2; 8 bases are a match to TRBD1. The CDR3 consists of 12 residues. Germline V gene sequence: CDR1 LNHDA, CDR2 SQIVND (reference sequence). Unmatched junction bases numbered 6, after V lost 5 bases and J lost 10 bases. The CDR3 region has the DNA TGTGCCAGTAGTCCCGGACAGGGTGTCTACACCTTC. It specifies CASSPGQGVYTF.